Listed below are T cell receptor beta chains from one sample, sequenced in a study of blood T cells in healthy people across ages. TCRdb passed the 5' RACE reads through MiXCR, listing each CDR3 protein once. The data hold about 650,000 distinct CDR3 sequences, with roughly 30% observed a single time. Sequenced: blood. The receptors here all came from a woman older than 75 in good health. Each CDR3 is given with its conserved first and last residue. A D gene is named only where the DNA matches it firmly. Some rows mark clone size as missing; the rest say once, few, many or name a class of expanded clone.

TGTGCCTGGAGTCCGGGAGCTAACTATGGCTACACCTTC CAWSPGANYGYTF - - TRBJ1-2 13 TRBV30
TGCGCCAGCAGCCAAGTACAAGGGCCATCCTACGAGCAGTACTTC CASSQVQGPSYEQYF many - TRBJ2-7 15 TRBV4-1
TGTGCCAGCAGCGGGAACCGGGACAACTATGGCTACACCTTC CASSGNRDNYGYTF many - TRBJ1-2 14 TRBV9
TGTGCCATCAGCCGGGACAGTTTGAACACTGAAGCTTTCTTT CAISRDSLNTEAFF few TRBD1 TRBJ1-1 14 TRBV10-3
TGCAGTGCTAGAGGTCATAACCAAGAGACCCAGTACTTC CSARGHNQETQYF many - TRBJ2-5 13 TRBV20-1
TGTGCCAGCAGCCTGGGACATGGGGGCAATCAGCCCCAGCATTTT CASSLGHGGNQPQHF few - TRBJ1-5 15 TRBV7-8
TGCGCCAGCAGCCAAGGTGACGGAACCTACGAGCAGTACTTC CASSQGDGTYEQYF once - TRBJ2-7 14 TRBV4-3
TGTGCCAGCAGTTTAGGACTCTCACGAGGAGGCACAGATACGCAGTATTTT CASSLGLSRGGTDTQYF many - TRBJ2-3 17 TRBV28
TGCAGTGCTAGCACGTCCCGCCTAGGCAATCAGCCCCAGCATTTT CSASTSRLGNQPQHF few - TRBJ1-5 15 TRBV20-1
TGTGCCAACAGCCCTGGGAGCAATCAGCCCCAGCATTTT CANSPGSNQPQHF once - TRBJ1-5 13 TRBV7-3
TGTGCCAGCAGTTACGCGCGGAGCAATCAGCCCCAGCATTTT CASSYARSNQPQHF many - TRBJ1-5 14 TRBV6-2/TRBV6-3
TGCGCCAGCAGCCTCCAGGGGGTTTTTGACGAGCAGTACTTC CASSLQGVFDEQYF many TRBD1 TRBJ2-7 14 TRBV5-1
TGCAGTGCTTCGGGACTAGCGGGGTACAATGAGCAGTACTTC CSASGLAGYNEQYF few TRBD2 TRBJ2-7 14 TRBV20-1
TGCGCCAGCAACCCGGCAGGCAGGGGAGGCGAGCAGTACTTC CASNPAGRGGEQYF few - TRBJ2-7 14 TRBV5-1
TGTGCCAGCAGTGAAGCTCGGCAGGGAAATTTACCCCTCCACTTT CASSEARQGNLPLHF - - TRBJ1-6 15 TRBV2
TGCGCCAGCCGAATCGGGACAGGGAATAACTATGGCTACACCTTC CASRIGTGNNYGYTF many TRBD1 TRBJ1-2 15 TRBV5-1
TGTGCCAGCAGCGATGGGACAGGGCAACAAGAGACCCAGTACTTC CASSDGTGQQETQYF many TRBD1 TRBJ2-5 15 TRBV9
TGTGCCAGCAGCTTAGAAGGACAGAACCAAGAGACCCAGTACTTC CASSLEGQNQETQYF many - TRBJ2-5 15 TRBV7-6
TGTGCCAGCAGTGGGCAGGGGGCAGAGACCCAGTACTTC CASSGQGAETQYF many TRBD1 TRBJ2-5 13 TRBV27
TGCAGTGCTAGGGCACGCAGCGGGGGGTATTCAGATACGCAGTATTTT CSARARSGGYSDTQYF - TRBD2 TRBJ2-3 16 TRBV20-1
TGTGCCACCAGCGGGGACCTGCCCCAAGAGACCCAGTACTTC CATSGDLPQETQYF many - TRBJ2-5 14 TRBV15
TGTGCCAGCAGCCCCGGGGCAGGGGGCCGTGAAAAACTGTTTTTT CASSPGAGGREKLFF - TRBD1 TRBJ1-4 15 TRBV7-2
TGCAGTGCTATCGGGTGGGAGGAAAAACTGTTTTTT CSAIGWEEKLFF few - TRBJ1-4 12 TRBV20-1
TGTGCCATCAGCCAGGGGGCAGACGAAAAACTGTTTTTT CAISQGADEKLFF few TRBD1 TRBJ1-4 13 TRBV10-3
TGTGCCAGCAGCTTGAACCCGGGACTGAGCACAGATACGCAGTATTTT CASSLNPGLSTDTQYF many - TRBJ2-3 16 TRBV7-9
TGTGCCAGCAGCTTGTTTCAGTTAAATGAAAAACTGTTTTTT CASSLFQLNEKLFF few - TRBJ1-4 14 TRBV5-6
TGCAGTGCTAGAGGTACAGGGTTAAATGAGCAGTTCTTC CSARGTGLNEQFF - - TRBJ2-1 13 TRBV20-1
TGTGCCAGCAGTTTCCTAGGGGTTGCAACTAATGAAAAACTGTTTTTT CASSFLGVATNEKLFF many - TRBJ1-4 16 TRBV12-3/TRBV12-4
TGTGCCACCAGTGCCCCAACCGGGACAGGGACCACCGGGGAGCTGTTTTTT CATSAPTGTGTTGELFF few TRBD1 TRBJ2-2 17 TRBV24-1
TGTGCCAGCAGCCGCAGGACAGATCCCTATGGCTACACCTTC CASSRRTDPYGYTF many - TRBJ1-2 14 TRBV7-2
TGTGCCAGCAGTGAGGGGCCAGCGGTAAGCCAAGAGACCCAGTACTTC CASSEGPAVSQETQYF - - TRBJ2-5 16 TRBV2
TGTGCCAGCAGCTTCCTGGGTGCGCAGGGTCAAGAGACCCAGTACTTC CASSFLGAQGQETQYF many - TRBJ2-5 16 TRBV7-2
TGTGCCTGGGGCAGGGAACCCTACGAGCAGTACTTC CAWGREPYEQYF - - TRBJ2-7 12 TRBV30
TGCAGTGCTAGGACTAGCGGGAGGGTAGGTGAGCAGTTCTTC CSARTSGRVGEQFF - TRBD2 TRBJ2-1 14 TRBV20-1
TGTGCCAGCAGATTAACGGGACCTAATCAGCCCCAGCATTTT CASRLTGPNQPQHF few - TRBJ1-5 14 TRBV7-2
TGTGCCAGCAGCGCTTTAATGAACACTGAAGCTTTCTTT CASSALMNTEAFF - - TRBJ1-1 13 TRBV11-3
TGCGCCAGCAGCCAAGGAGCCTACAATGAGCAGTTCTTC CASSQGAYNEQFF - - TRBJ2-1 13 TRBV4-3
TGCAGCGTTGAGGTGGACACCCATTCCTACGAGCAGTACTTC CSVEVDTHSYEQYF - - TRBJ2-7 14 TRBV29-1
TGTGCCAGCAGCCAACCCGACAGGGATCAGCCCCAGCATTTT CASSQPDRDQPQHF many TRBD1 TRBJ1-5 14 TRBV4-2
TGTGCCAGCAGCTTATTCCGTCTAACGGGCACAGATACGCAGTATTTT CASSLFRLTGTDTQYF many - TRBJ2-3 16 TRBV11-2
TGTGCCAGCAGCGTAGCTTTGGGGGGGAACACTGAAGCTTTCTTT CASSVALGGNTEAFF few - TRBJ1-1 15 TRBV9
TGTGCCAGCACCACAGGGAGGGGCACAGATACGCAGTATTTT CASTTGRGTDTQYF - - TRBJ2-3 14 TRBV7-3
TGCGCCAGCAGCTTGCTGAGTCCCCCGGCGACAGATACGCAGTATTTT CASSLLSPPATDTQYF many - TRBJ2-3 16 TRBV5-1
TGTGCCAGCAGTAACGTTTACGAGCAGTACTTC CASSNVYEQYF - - TRBJ2-7 11 TRBV12-3/TRBV12-4
TGTGCCAGCGGCCAAGCTCCCCGTAGCTCCTACGAGCAGTACTTC CASGQAPRSSYEQYF - - TRBJ2-7 15 TRBV3-1
TGTGCCAGCAGTCCTCCGGGCTCAGGGAATGAAAAACTGTTTTTT CASSPPGSGNEKLFF - - TRBJ1-4 15 TRBV25-1